Following are 7 T cell receptor beta chains from one sample sequenced in a study of T cell repertoires in cytomegalovirus infection. TCRdb independently ran MiXCR on the reads; one entry per CDR3 protein. The repertoire consists of about 740,000 distinct CDR3 sequences, with 35% to 45% occurring once and the leading ten covering about 2.8%. The source material was PBMCs. The receptors here all came from a human donor in good health (CMV status not recorded). Some clones in this sample may be carry-over from other donors' samples.

The V gene is TRBV2, the J gene TRBJ2-3; 10 nucleotides match TRBD2. With V trimmed by 8 bases and J by 2 bases, 13 bases remained unmatched. CDR1 is SNHLY, CDR2 FYNNEI, per germline. This CDR3 has 17 amino acids. CDR3 sequence: CASGNPRTSGITDTQYF. Written as DNA, the CDR3 is TGTGCCAGCGGGAACCCCCGGACTAGCGGTATCACAGATACGCAGTATTTT.

This clonotype came up a few times. The gene calls are TRBV19 and TRBJ1-1, with a possible D match to TRBD1 (6 bases). Germline loops: CDR1 LNHDA, CDR2 SQIVND (reference sequence). V was clipped by 3 bases and J by 2 bases, with 19 bases between them. The CDR3 covers 17 residues. CDR3 protein: CASSISMGAGGNTEAFF. CDR3 nucleotides: TGTGCCAGTAGTATCTCGATGGGGGCAGGAGGAAACACTGAAGCTTTCTTT.

The V gene is TRBV3-1, the J gene TRBJ2-5; D call uncertain. V lost 0 bases, J lost 3 bases, and 8 bases lay in between. The CDR3 runs 14 residues. Germline V gene lookup returns CDR1 LGHDT and CDR2 YNNKEL (reference sequence). The DNA for the CDR3 is TGTGCCAGCAGCCAAGATCTTTCGGAAGAGACCCAGTACTTC. Translated: CASSQDLSEETQYF.

The V and J genes are TRBV12-3 or TRBV12-4 and TRBJ1-5; D is undetermined. V lost 7 bases and J 0 bases, leaving 4 bases between the germline ends. This CDR3 has 12 amino acids. The chain's CDR3 is CASKLSNQPQHF. The DNA of the CDR3 is TGTGCCAGCAAGCTTAGCAATCAGCCCCAGCATTTT.

This clonotype appeared a few times. The gene calls are TRBV6-5 and TRBJ1-1; TRBD1 agrees at 7 bases. Per the germline V gene, CDR1 is MNHEY and CDR2 is SVGAGI. This CDR3 contains 15 residues. Unmatched junction bases numbered 9, after V lost 7 bases and J lost 1 base. The CDR3 region has the DNA TGTGCCAGCATGATGACCGGGACAGCGAACACTGAAGCTTTCTTT. Its protein is CASMMTGTANTEAFF.

The V and J genes are TRBV25-1 and TRBJ1-5, with a tentative D call TRBD1 (6 bases). This CDR3 is built from 15 residues. With 3 bases removed from V and 3 bases from J, the gap between germline ends came to 12 bases. CDR1 and CDR2 (germline): MGHDK, SYGVNS. The CDR3 DNA follows: TGTGCCAGCAGTGACATACGGGACACCAATCAGCCCCAGCATTTT. This codes for CASSDIRDTNQPQHF.

This chain links TRBV12-3 or TRBV12-4 with TRBJ2-1; 9 bases are shared with TRBD2. CDR3 length: 14 residues. V lost 7 bases and J lost 5; bases outside the gene matches: 6. For the CDR3, the DNA is TGTGCCAGCACTCCGGGACTAGCAGACAATGAGCAGTTCTTC. Translated, it gives CASTPGLADNEQFF.